This T cell receptor (beta chain) was sequenced during a study of CD8+CD57+ T cells in acquired aplastic anemia. The wider study: Each DNA sample taken from sorted CD4+ and CD8+ cells came to 3 to 4 ug on average.

CDR1 and CDR2 from the germline V gene are SQVTM and ANQGSEA. CDR3 length equals 14 residues. Trimming took 6 bases from V and 2 from J; bases not matched to a gene: 4. Researchers used genomic DNA as the template to profile TCR beta VDJ and CDR3. Each CDR3 protein gets one entry after TCRdb re-called the reads with MiXCR. This sample has a few hundred thousand distinct CDR3 sequences, with roughly 50% found just once. The patients chosen for sequencing had shown expansion of CD8+CD57+ cells (detected by flow cytometry). A severe acquired aplastic anemia diagnosis applied to all patients. Regarding this clonotype: Its specificity is not known.

The study's findings and limits: Statistical testing detected no significant gap in CD8+ Simpson's diversity between patients and controls. Both patients and controls carried the same twenty-nine CD8+ CDR3 sequences.

Source material: sorted CD4+, CD8+, or CD8+CD57+ T cells (not recorded which) from PBMCs. This chain connects TRBV29-1 to TRBJ1-6; 7 bases align to TRBD1. This receptor was identified in a human donor with aplastic anemia. The CDR3 DNA is TGCAGCGTGCAGACAGGGACCTATAATTCACCCCTCCACTTT. It codes for CSVQTGTYNSPLHF.